The next 31 T cell receptor beta chains were all read from a single sample in a study of beta chain features in type 1 diabetes. Sequenced material consisted of expressed TCRB transcripts (all of the isolated RNA was reverse transcribed). Produced via immunoSEQ multiplex PCR; TCRdb's table is partial and in-frame only. The sample lists under 900,000 clones, 17% seen once, with 0.023% in the top ten. The sequenced material came from naive CD4+ T cells from blood. The receptors stem from a woman in her late teens or twenties in good health.

This clone was observed a handful of times. This sequence joins TRBV23-1 and TRBJ1-5; 9 bases align to TRBD1. TRBV23-1 is an ORF, with its function uncertain. The CDR3 runs 18 residues. J gave up 1 base and V 5 bases, and 12 bases lay outside the gene matches. As DNA, the CDR3 is TGCGCCAGCAGTTCCCGACAGGGGGACTCGATCAGCAATCAGCCCCAGCATTTT. As protein: CASSSRQGDSISNQPQHF.

The chain couples TRBV29-1 to TRBJ2-2; D gene ambiguous. Germline loops: CDR1 SQVTM, CDR2 ANQGSEA. With 7 bases removed from V and 6 bases from J, the gap between germline ends came to 9 bases. The CDR3 is 11 residues long. CDR3 in amino acids: CSAAGAGELFF. The CDR3 nucleotides read TGCAGCGCTGCCGGAGCCGGGGAGCTGTTTTTT.

This chain links TRBV5-4 with TRBJ2-3; D gene uncertain. This CDR3 has 14 amino acids. Germline V lookup: CDR1 SGHNT, CDR2 YYREEE (reference sequence). V dropped 6 bases and J dropped 3 bases, with 14 bases sitting between them. The CDR3 sequence: CASTQGRNTDTQYF. CDR3 coding DNA: TGTGCCAGCACCCAAGGACGTAATACAGATACGCAGTATTTT.

V is TRBV5-1 and J is TRBJ2-3; TRBD1 might be the D (5 bases). The CDR3 runs 14 residues. CDR1 and CDR2 from the germline V gene are SGHRS and YFSETQ. V lost 0 bases to trimming and J lost 8 bases, with 13 bases between them. The CDR3 spells CASSLAQGRGTQYF. The CDR3 nucleotides are TGCGCCAGCAGCTTGGCTCAGGGTCGTGGTACGCAGTATTTT.

V is TRBV6-4 and J is TRBJ2-7; 10 bases are a match to TRBD2. After removal of 6 bases from V and 7 bases from J, the junction contained 3 bases not matched to a gene. Germline V gene data show CDR1 as MRHNA and CDR2 as SNTAGT. The CDR3 length is 12 residues. CDR3 sequence: CASRRLAGEQYF. CDR3 DNA sequence: TGTGCCAGCAGGAGACTAGCGGGTGAGCAGTACTTC.

The V call is TRBV7-6, the J call TRBJ2-5; 7 bases are a match to TRBD1. Unmatched junction bases numbered 8, after V lost 5 bases and J lost 5 bases. CDR1 is SGHVS, CDR2 FNYEAQ, per germline. The CDR3 sequence is 14 residues long. The CDR3 sequence: CASSRQGVTETQYF. CDR3 DNA: TGTGCCAGCAGCCGCCAGGGGGTTACGGAGACCCAGTACTTC. Drawing the rest from reference TRBV7-6 and TRBJ2-5, the complete variable domain is GAGVSQSPRYKVTKRGQDVALRCDPISGHVSLYWYRQALGQGPEFLTYFNYEAQQDKSGLPNDRFSAERPEGSISTLTIQRTEQRDSAMYRCASSRQGVTETQYFGPGTRLLVL.

The rearrangement joins TRBV7-2 to TRBJ1-1; 8 bases map to TRBD1. J gave up 4 bases and V 5 bases, and 6 bases lay outside the gene matches. Germline V CDR1 and CDR2: SGHTA, FQGNSA. CDR3 size: 14 residues. In nucleotides, the CDR3 is TGTGCCAGCAGCCCTCGACAGGGGCTCACTGAAGCTTTCTTT. It codes for CASSPRQGLTEAFF.

The rearrangement joins TRBV5-4 to TRBJ2-5; 10 bases fit TRBD2. The CDR3 consists of 18 residues. Germline V lookup: CDR1 SGHNT, CDR2 YYREEE (reference sequence). Trimming at V came to 0 bases and at J to 4 bases, leaving 12 bases not matched to a gene. CDR3 sequence (DNA): TGTGCCAGCAGCTTGGCCAGCGGGAGGGCTCCCCAAGCAGAGACCCAGTACTTC. Translating gives CASSLASGRAPQAETQYF.

This clone showed up many times. The V call is TRBV7-9, the J call TRBJ1-3; D ambiguous. CDR1 and CDR2 (germline): SEHNR, FQNEAQ (reference sequence). Between the trimmed V and J ends, which lost 5 bases and 4 bases, there was a span of 6 bases. CDR3 size: 12 residues. CDR3 coding DNA: TGTGCCAGCAGCGCTACAGGAAACACCATATATTTT. Its protein is CASSATGNTIYF.

The J gene is TRBJ2-1, the V gene TRBV5-8, with 8 nucleotides matching TRBD2. V was clipped by 1 base and J by 2 bases; unmatched bases: 5. This CDR3 is built from 16 residues. Per germline, CDR1 SGHTS and CDR2 YDEGEE. The CDR3 here is CASSLRSGSTYNEQFF. CDR3 in DNA: TGTGCCAGCAGCTTGAGGAGCGGGAGTACCTACAATGAGCAGTTCTTC.

Only a few counts were recorded for this clone. The chain couples TRBV7-3 to TRBJ2-1, with D maybe TRBD2 (5 bases). The germline V gene encodes CDR1 SGHTA and CDR2 FQGTGA. CDR3 length equals 15 residues. The V end lost 1 base, the J end lost 0 bases, and 7 bases lay between the germline ends. The CDR3 loop is CASSLRGSSYNEQFF. CDR3 DNA: TGTGCCAGCAGCTTAAGAGGGAGCTCCTACAATGAGCAGTTCTTC.

The chain links TRBV28 to TRBJ2-5; a weak D match, TRBD2 (6 bases). The V end was cut by 3 bases, the J end by 11 bases, with 19 bases between. The CDR3 has 14 residues. Germline values: CDR1 MDHEN, CDR2 SYDVKM. The CDR3 DNA reads as TGTGCCAGCAGTTTGACTAGTGGGAGCTTTGAGCAGTACTTC. Translated, it gives CASSLTSGSFEQYF.

The V gene is TRBV5-4, the J gene TRBJ2-7; D is ambiguous. With 4 bases removed from V and 3 bases from J, the gap between germline ends came to 11 bases. The CDR3 sequence is 13 residues long. Per the germline V gene, CDR1 is SGHNT and CDR2 is YYREEE (reference sequence). The CDR3 DNA follows: TGTGCCAGCAGCATCGGACCTATCTACGAGCAGTACTTC. It encodes CASSIGPIYEQYF.

The rearrangement joins TRBV28 to TRBJ1-5, with unresolved D. V lost 2 bases, J lost 9 bases, and 5 bases lay in between. Germline lookup yields CDR1 MDHEN and CDR2 SYDVKM. This CDR3 is built from 11 residues. The CDR3 loop is CASSLHGPQHF. CDR3 sequence (DNA): TGTGCCAGCAGTTTACACGGGCCCCAGCATTTT.

This clone was observed a few times. The chain has TRBV7-2 and TRBJ2-7; no clear D. Trimming removed 5 bases at V and 0 bases at J, with 11 bases between. The length of the CDR3 is 14 residues. Germline V gene sequence: CDR1 SGHTA, CDR2 FQGNSA. The CDR3 protein is CASSKRTTSYEQYF. Written as DNA, the CDR3 is TGTGCCAGCAGCAAAAGAACAACCTCCTACGAGCAGTACTTC.

The chain carries TRBV4-2 and TRBJ2-5; D possibly corresponds to TRBD1 (5 bases). V lost 6 bases and J 1 base, leaving 15 bases between the germline ends. CDR3 size: 15 residues. CDR1 and CDR2 from the germline V gene are LGHNA and YNFKEQ. The CDR3: CASSPGPYTQETQYF. CDR3 nucleotides: TGTGCCAGCAGTCCAGGGCCCTACACCCAAGAGACCCAGTACTTC.

V usage is TRBV14 and J usage is TRBJ2-5, with 8 bases fitting TRBD2. Trimming removed 4 bases from V and 4 bases from J; junction bases left unmatched: 20. The CDR3 has 19 residues. Germline CDR1 and CDR2: SGHDN and FVKESK. The chain's CDR3 is CASSRNAGGPFLAPETQYF. The CDR3 DNA reads TGTGCCAGCAGCCGAAACGCGGGAGGCCCTTTTTTAGCCCCAGAGACCCAGTACTTC.

In this sample, this clone turned up a few times. The chain uses TRBV18 and TRBJ2-7; maybe TRBD2 (5 bases). Germline V lookup: CDR1 KGHSH, CDR2 LQKENI. Trimming shortened V by 2 bases and J by 0 bases, and 14 bases separated the two germline ends. The CDR3 consists of 16 residues. CDR3 in DNA: TGTGCCAGCTCACCAGGCGTCGGGGTAAGCTCCTACGAGCAGTACTTC. It codes for CASSPGVGVSSYEQYF.

The chain is built from TRBV25-1 and TRBJ2-3; D might be TRBD2 (6 bases). This CDR3 has 14 amino acids. Germline V gene data show CDR1 as MGHDK and CDR2 as SYGVNS. Trimming stripped 8 bases from V and 2 bases from J, with 14 bases between. This chain's CDR3 is CASRHSGNTDTQYF. CDR3 coding DNA: TGTGCCAGCCGTCATAGCGGAAACACAGATACGCAGTATTTT.

V and J are TRBV19 and TRBJ2-1; D unresolved. The germline gives CDR1 LNHDA, CDR2 SQIVND (reference sequence). V was pared by 4 bases and J by 3 bases, with 10 bases between. The CDR3 length is 14 residues. CDR3 nucleotides: TGTGCCAGTAGTACCGGGTCTCGCTACAATGAGCAGTTCTTC. Protein sequence: CASSTGSRYNEQFF.

The chain recombines TRBV4-3 with TRBJ2-6; TRBD1 might be the D (6 bases). Germline-derived CDR1 and CDR2 are LGHNA and YSLEER. V gave up 0 bases and J gave up 4 bases, with 22 bases separating them. The CDR3 is 20 amino acids. The CDR3, as DNA: TGCGCCAGCAGCCAAGACATCCCACAGGGAGTATTGCTGGGGGCCAACGTCCTGACTTTC. It is translated as CASSQDIPQGVLLGANVLTF.

The genes are TRBV18 and TRBJ1-2, with D hard to call. The CDR3 extends over 15 amino acids. Trimming pared 4 bases from V and 5 bases from J, leaving 17 bases between. CDR1 KGHSH and CDR2 LQKENI come from the germline V gene. The CDR3 DNA reads TGTGCCAGCTCACAGTCCGGCAGGCCGGGTTATGGCTACACCTTC. It specifies CASSQSGRPGYGYTF.

The chain uses TRBV5-4 and TRBJ2-5; D is possibly TRBD2 (6 bases). This CDR3 comprises 15 residues. V was shortened by 3 bases and J by 2 bases, with 14 bases between the two germline ends. Looked up from germline, CDR1 is SGHNT and CDR2 is YYREEE (reference sequence). CDR3 in DNA: TGTGCCAGCAGCTGGGGGACTGTCCTTCAAGAGACCCAGTACTTC. Its protein product is CASSWGTVLQETQYF. The variable domain in full, completed from reference TRBV5-4 and TRBJ2-5, reads ETGVTQSPTHLIKTRGQQVTLRCSSQSGHNTVSWYQQALGQGPQFIFQYYREEENGRGNFPPRFSGLQFPNYSSELNVNALELDDSALYLCASSWGTVLQETQYFGPGTRLLVL.

This clone was recorded a few times. One end of the junction varies from germline; a read error may be responsible. This chain uses TRBV9 with TRBJ2-7, with 7 bases lining up with TRBD1. Looked up from germline, CDR1 is SGDLS and CDR2 is YYNGEE. The CDR3 spans 14 residues. CDR3 DNA sequence: TGTGCCAGCAGCGTTGGAGACAGGGCACAGGCACAGGACTTC. Translation: CASSVGDRAQAQDF.

This chain joins TRBV10-3 and TRBJ2-3; TRBD1 or TRBD2 may be the D gene (5 bases each). Trimming removed 2 bases at V and 4 bases at J, with 10 bases between. CDR1 is ENHRY, CDR2 SYGVKD, per germline. The CDR3 contains 14 residues. The CDR3 is CAISEGGYADTQYF. The CDR3 DNA reads as TGTGCCATCAGTGAGGGGGGATATGCAGATACGCAGTATTTT.

The rearrangement uses TRBV7-9 and TRBJ1-1; no definite D call. CDR1 is SEHNR, CDR2 FQNEAQ, per germline (reference sequence). V was pared by 4 bases and J by 1 base, with 7 bases between. The CDR3 has 13 residues. The CDR3 protein is CASSSDPNTEAFF. The DNA for the CDR3 is TGTGCCAGCAGCTCAGACCCGAACACTGAAGCTTTCTTT.

The chain joins TRBV28 to TRBJ2-6, with a possible D match to TRBD1 (6 bases). Germline CDR1 reads MDHEN; CDR2 reads SYDVKM. The CDR3 contains 17 residues. V dropped 7 bases and J dropped 0 bases, with 16 bases sitting between them. The CDR3 region has the DNA TGTGCCAGCAATCATGGACAGACTCACTCTGGGGCCAACGTCCTGACTTTC. Translating gives CASNHGQTHSGANVLTF.

The chain carries TRBV2 and TRBJ2-5; no clear D. This CDR3 is 11 amino acids long. Trimming removed 5 bases from V and 4 bases from J, with 5 bases in between. Germline CDR1 is SNHLY and CDR2 is FYNNEI. CDR3 amino acids: CASSYGETQYF. The CDR3 region has the DNA TGTGCCAGCAGTTACGGAGAGACCCAGTACTTC. Complete variable domain (other parts from reference TRBV2 and TRBJ2-5): EPEVTQTPSHQVTQMGQEVILRCVPISNHLYFYWYRQILGQKVEFLVSFYNNEISEKSEIFDDQFSVERPDGSNFTLKIRSTKLEDSAMYFCASSYGETQYFGPGTRLLVL.

The chain joins TRBV2 to TRBJ2-1; D not resolved. There are 9 residues in the CDR3. Trimming cost V 10 bases and J 5 bases, with 3 bases left between them. Germline CDR1 is SNHLY and CDR2 is FYNNEI. CDR3 in amino acids: CAKNNEQFF. CDR3 DNA sequence: TGTGCCAAGAACAATGAGCAGTTCTTC.

This clone was picked up a small number of times. This sequence joins TRBV6-6 and TRBJ2-5; 8 nucleotides agree with TRBD2. There are 13 residues in the CDR3. Germline-derived CDR1 and CDR2 are MNHNY and SVGAGI (reference sequence). Trimming removed 7 bases from V and 3 bases from J; junction bases left unmatched: 4. This CDR3 reads CASNGLAEETQYF. As DNA, the CDR3 is TGTGCCAGCAACGGACTAGCCGAAGAGACCCAGTACTTC.

This sequence joins TRBV28 and TRBJ2-5; D not certain. Germline CDR1 and CDR2: MDHEN and SYDVKM. This CDR3 has 12 amino acids. Trimming removed 8 bases from V and 3 bases from J, with 10 bases in between. The CDR3 region is CASGISEETQYF. In nucleotides, the CDR3 is TGTGCCAGCGGGATTTCGGAAGAGACCCAGTACTTC.